The rows below give T cell receptor beta chains drawn from one sample of a study of Ad26.COV2.S vaccination and SARS-CoV-2 variants. Sequencing used immunoSEQ multiplex PCR; TCRdb keeps in-frame clones, though not all of them. Of 440,000 or so clones listed, about 89% are singletons. Sequenced here: peripheral blood, sampled in a trial of Ad26.COV2.S vaccine versus placebo. Receptors were obtained from a person between 18 and 60 years old who received the Ad26.COV2.S COVID-19 vaccine or a placebo. Each CDR3 is given with its conserved first and last residue. D genes are given only for firm matches. The listing skips clone size in some rows; elsewhere it reads once, few, many or a size class.

CDR3: CASSQPGQGSYGYTF; DNA: TGTGCCAGCAGCCAACCGGGACAGGGCTCCTATGGCTACACCTTC; D: TRBD1; V: TRBV3-1/TRBV3-2; size: -; J: TRBJ1-2
CDR3: CSIRGGTGGDYGYTF; DNA: TGCAGCATAAGAGGGGGGACAGGGGGCGACTATGGCTACACCTTC; D: TRBD1; V: TRBV29-1; size: -; J: TRBJ1-2
CDR3: CASSQSLGTGVEKLFF; DNA: TGCGCCAGCAGCCAATCCCTCGGGACAGGGGTAGAAAAACTGTTTTTT; D: TRBD1; V: TRBV4-1; size: once; J: TRBJ1-4
CDR3: CASRRDLSSYNSPLHF; DNA: TGTGCCAGCAGGAGAGACTTGAGCTCCTATAATTCACCCCTCCACTTT; D: -; V: TRBV6-6; size: -; J: TRBJ1-6
CDR3: CASTPGQGATNEKLFF; DNA: TGTGCCAGCACCCCGGGACAGGGGGCAACTAATGAAAAACTGTTTTTT; D: TRBD1; V: TRBV2; size: -; J: TRBJ1-4
CDR3: CASEEPGTGNYGYTF; DNA: TGTGCCAGTGAAGAACCCGGGACAGGGAACTATGGCTACACCTTC; D: TRBD1; V: TRBV19; size: -; J: TRBJ1-2
CDR3: CATSYSVANTGELFF; DNA: TGTGCCACCTCATATTCTGTTGCAAACACCGGGGAGCTGTTTTTT; D: -; V: TRBV24-1; size: -; J: TRBJ2-2
CDR3: CASSRNYNEQFF; DNA: TGTGCCAGCAGTCGTAATTACAATGAGCAGTTCTTC; D: -; V: TRBV7-2; size: -; J: TRBJ2-1
CDR3: CASSLGNQPYSNQPQHF; DNA: TGTGCCAGCAGCTTAGGTAACCAGCCTTATAGCAATCAGCCCCAGCATTTT; D: -; V: TRBV13; size: few; J: TRBJ1-5
CDR3: CASSTPTRNYGYTF; DNA: TGTGCCAGCAGCACACCCACACGTAACTATGGCTACACCTTC; D: -; V: TRBV5-7; size: -; J: TRBJ1-2
CDR3: CASSSSGVYEQYF; DNA: TGTGCCAGCAGTTCTAGCGGGGTATACGAGCAGTACTTC; D: TRBD2; V: TRBV6-6; size: -; J: TRBJ2-7
CDR3: CASSYDPGDSGNTIYF; DNA: TGTGCCAGCAGTTACGATCCAGGAGACTCTGGAAACACCATATATTTT; D: -; V: TRBV6-2/TRBV6-3; size: -; J: TRBJ1-3
CDR3: CASSRTAYEQYF; DNA: TGTGCCAGTAGCAGGACAGCCTACGAGCAGTACTTC; D: -; V: TRBV19; size: -; J: TRBJ2-7
CDR3: CASSMEVGRGQMNTEAFF; DNA: TGTGCCAGTAGTATGGAGGTAGGTCGGGGCCAGATGAACACTGAAGCTTTCTTT; D: -; V: TRBV19; size: few; J: TRBJ1-1
CDR3: CASTAPGTGGFEQFF; DNA: TGTGCCAGCACCGCCCCAGGGACAGGGGGCTTTGAGCAGTTCTTC; D: TRBD1; V: TRBV28; size: -; J: TRBJ2-1
CDR3: CASSPYGTDTQYF; DNA: TGCGCCAGCAGCCCCTATGGCACAGATACGCAGTATTTT; D: -; V: TRBV5-1; size: -; J: TRBJ2-3
CDR3: CASSTQGGQFF; DNA: TGTGCCAGCAGTACCCAGGGAGGACAGTTCTTC; D: -; V: TRBV6-6; size: -; J: TRBJ2-1
CDR3: CASAGGWSNEQFF; DNA: TGTGCCAGTGCGGGGGGCTGGTCAAATGAGCAGTTCTTC; D: TRBD2; V: TRBV27; size: -; J: TRBJ2-1
CDR3: CASRGPDSGELFF; DNA: TGTGCCAGTAGGGGCCCGGACAGCGGGGAGCTGTTTTTT; D: -; V: TRBV19; size: -; J: TRBJ2-2
CDR3: CASSPDRGEQYF; DNA: TGTGCCAGCAGTCCCGACAGGGGAGAGCAGTACTTC; D: TRBD1; V: TRBV2; size: -; J: TRBJ2-7
CDR3: CASSIMDYGYTF; DNA: TGTGCCAGTAGTATAATGGACTATGGCTACACCTTC; D: -; V: TRBV19; size: -; J: TRBJ1-2
CDR3: CASSDVYGGDNEQFF; DNA: TGTGCCAGCAGTGACGTTTACGGGGGGGACAATGAGCAGTTCTTC; D: TRBD2; V: TRBV6-1; size: -; J: TRBJ2-1
CDR3: CASRSRGNQETQYF; DNA: TGTGCAAGTCGCTCACGGGGGAACCAAGAGACCCAGTACTTC; D: -; V: TRBV12-2; size: once; J: TRBJ2-5
CDR3: CASGDSNQPQHF; DNA: TGTGCCAGCGGCGATAGCAATCAGCCCCAGCATTTT; D: -; V: TRBV7-9; size: -; J: TRBJ1-5
CDR3: CASSVRDSYTDTQYF; DNA: TGTGCCAGCAGCGTCCGGGACAGCTACACAGATACGCAGTATTTT; D: TRBD1; V: TRBV7-8; size: -; J: TRBJ2-3
CDR3: CASSEGSNPYNEQFF; DNA: TGTGCCAGCAGTGAGGGCTCCAATCCTTACAATGAGCAGTTCTTC; D: -; V: TRBV2; size: -; J: TRBJ2-1
CDR3: CASSLTSTGELFF; DNA: TGTGCCAGCAGTCTGACGAGCACCGGGGAGCTGTTTTTT; D: -; V: TRBV2; size: -; J: TRBJ2-2
CDR3: CASSVSGGSNQPQHF; DNA: TGTGCCAGCAGCGTATCGGGAGGAAGCAATCAGCCCCAGCATTTT; D: -; V: TRBV9; size: -; J: TRBJ1-5
CDR3: CASRLPGSGELFF; DNA: TGTGCCAGCAGACTACCAGGGTCCGGGGAGCTGTTTTTT; D: -; V: TRBV28; size: -; J: TRBJ2-2
CDR3: CASSLGGASGGYNEQFF; DNA: TGTGCCAGCAGCTTGGGTGGGGCTAGCGGGGGATACAATGAGCAGTTCTTC; D: TRBD2; V: TRBV5-4; size: -; J: TRBJ2-1
CDR3: CASSLGSFVSNEKLFF; DNA: TGTGCCAGCAGCTTAGGGTCGTTTGTTTCAAATGAAAAACTGTTTTTT; D: -; V: TRBV13; size: -; J: TRBJ1-4
CDR3: CASSLRTSGTYEQYF; DNA: TGTGCCAGCAGCTTACGGACTAGCGGGACGTACGAGCAGTACTTC; D: TRBD2; V: TRBV7-6; size: -; J: TRBJ2-7
CDR3: CAISESGNQPQHF; DNA: TGTGCCATCAGTGAGTCAGGAAATCAGCCCCAGCATTTT; D: -; V: TRBV10-3; size: -; J: TRBJ1-5
CDR3: CASSVSPTLNGKQFF; DNA: TGTGCCAGCAGCGTATCTCCCACACTGAACGGAAAGCAGTTCTTC; D: -; V: TRBV9; size: -; J: TRBJ2-1
CDR3: CAISAGGLSGANVLTF; DNA: TGTGCCATCAGTGCCGGGGGGTTGTCTGGGGCCAACGTCCTGACTTTC; D: TRBD2; V: TRBV10-3; size: -; J: TRBJ2-6
CDR3: CASSTNLQGASTGQETQYF; DNA: TGTGCCAGTAGTACTAACCTACAGGGGGCATCGACAGGGCAAGAGACCCAGTACTTC; D: TRBD1; V: TRBV19; size: -; J: TRBJ2-5
CDR3: CASSPGTVRGPNTEAFF; DNA: TGTGCCAGCAGCCCCGGGACAGTGCGTGGCCCGAACACTGAAGCTTTCTTT; D: TRBD1; V: TRBV5-4; size: -; J: TRBJ1-1
CDR3: CASKVQGRGNQPQHF; DNA: TGTGCCAGCAAAGTGCAGGGCAGGGGCAATCAGCCCCAGCATTTT; D: -; V: TRBV6-5; size: few; J: TRBJ1-5
CDR3: CASSAGQVYEQYF; DNA: TGTGCCAGTAGTGCCGGACAGGTCTACGAGCAGTACTTC; D: TRBD1; V: TRBV19; size: once; J: TRBJ2-7
CDR3: CASSSRLAGGPTRNEQFF; DNA: TGTGCCAGTAGTTCCCGACTAGCGGGAGGGCCTACTCGTAATGAGCAGTTCTTC; D: TRBD2; V: TRBV19; size: -; J: TRBJ2-1
CDR3: CASMRGVTNEQFF; DNA: TGTGCCAGCATGAGGGGGGTTACGAATGAGCAGTTCTTC; D: -; V: TRBV28; size: once; J: TRBJ2-1
CDR3: CASGRGGEQYF; DNA: TGCGCCAGCGGCCGAGGGGGCGAGCAGTACTTC; D: -; V: TRBV10-2; size: -; J: TRBJ2-7
CDR3: CASSYSMRGEAFF; DNA: TGTGCCAGCAGTTACTCGATGCGGGGTGAAGCTTTCTTT; D: -; V: TRBV6-5; size: -; J: TRBJ1-1
CDR3: CASSIGDTDTQYF; DNA: TGTGCCAGTAGTATCGGGGACACAGATACGCAGTATTTT; D: -; V: TRBV19; size: -; J: TRBJ2-3
CDR3: CASSRTSGSGGGEQYF; DNA: TGCGCCAGCAGCCGGACTAGCGGGAGTGGGGGCGGTGAGCAGTACTTC; D: TRBD2; V: TRBV5-1; size: -; J: TRBJ2-7
CDR3: CSVGDRVANEQFF; DNA: TGCAGCGTTGGGGACAGGGTTGCCAATGAGCAGTTCTTC; D: TRBD1; V: TRBV29-1; size: -; J: TRBJ2-1